Shown below are 7 T cell receptor beta chains from a single sample sequenced in a study of spatial heterogeneity in lung cancer. Antigens for these TCRs are unknown. Time point reported: sample taken at primary tumor resection. Study outcomes and limitations: Expanded intratumoral alpha and beta TCR counts tracked tumor mutation counts.

TCRdb redid the calling of the 5' RACE reads with MiXCR, one entry per CDR3 protein. The sample contains about 1,600 distinct CDR3 sequences, 16% of which appear only once. This specimen consisted of lung tumor tissue, obtained at surgery. These receptors were obtained from a female donor with early-stage non-small cell lung cancer.

This chain links TRBV20-1 with TRBJ1-4, with TRBD1 matching 8 bases. The CDR3 is made up of 13 amino acids. The J segment lost 7 bases and the V segment lost 7 bases, leaving 8 bases of the junction unmatched. Germline assignment: CDR1 DFQATT and CDR2 SNEGSKA (reference sequence). The chain's CDR3 is CSVGQGLGEKLFF. The DNA for the CDR3 is TGCAGTGTCGGACAGGGTTTGGGTGAAAAACTGTTTTTT.

There are a few counts of this clonotype. This chain joins TRBV7-2 and TRBJ2-3, with 8 bases aligning to TRBD1. J lost 3 bases, V lost 5 bases, and 13 bases had no gene match. The CDR3 is 17 amino acids. Germline V gene sequence: CDR1 SGHTA, CDR2 FQGNSA. Here the CDR3 reads CASSPTGRGQVTDTQYF. In DNA, the CDR3 is TGTGCCAGCAGCCCTACCGGCAGGGGACAGGTTACAGATACGCAGTATTTT.

This clonotype is medium-sized. The chain couples TRBV12-3 or TRBV12-4 to TRBJ1-1, with D unclear. CDR3 size: 11 residues. Trimming took 10 bases from V and 2 from J, leaving 8 bases between them. The CDR3 protein is CATKENTEAFF. CDR3 sequence (DNA): TGTGCCACCAAAGAAAACACTGAAGCTTTCTTT.

By its share, this clonotype is medium-sized (0.01 to 0.1%). CDR3: CASSLEVKDTQYF. The CDR3, as DNA: TGCGCCAGCAGCTTGGAAGTCAAAGATACGCAGTATTTT. The V and J genes are TRBV5-1 and TRBJ2-3; D unclear. V lost 0 bases to trimming and J lost 5 bases, with 7 bases between them. Germline CDR1 is SGHRS and CDR2 is YFSETQ. This CDR3 region has 13 residues.

By frequency in the sample, this clonotype is medium-sized. The chain recombines TRBV16 with TRBJ2-6; 7 nucleotides line up with TRBD1. The CDR3 spans 16 residues. Germline loops: CDR1 KGHSY, CDR2 FQNENV. V shed 4 bases and J 3 bases; nucleotides not matched to a gene: 6. CDR3 sequence reads: CASSPRQGLGANVLTF. The CDR3 region has the DNA TGTGCCAGCAGCCCCCGACAGGGTCTTGGGGCCAACGTCCTGACTTTC.

The genes are TRBV9 and TRBJ1-5; 11 bases align to TRBD1. V lost 3 bases, J lost 7 bases, and 9 bases stayed unmatched. The CDR3 is made up of 16 amino acids. Germline V gives CDR1 SGDLS, CDR2 YYNGEE. In nucleotides, the CDR3 is TGTGCCAGCAGCGAAGGGACAGGGGGACGAAGACAGCCCCAGCATTTT. Protein product: CASSEGTGGRRQPQHF.

This clonotype was found a few times. CDR3 amino acids: CASSRDREETQYF. The CDR3 DNA reads TGCGCCAGCAGTCGAGACAGGGAAGAGACCCAGTACTTC. The chain couples TRBV5-1 to TRBJ2-5, with TRBD1 matching 7 bases. The CDR3 totals 13 residues. CDR1 is SGHRS, CDR2 YFSETQ, per germline. The trim removed 5 bases at V and 3 bases at J, leaving 4 bases unmatched.